Listed here are 5 T cell receptor beta chains from one sample, sequenced in a study of shared clonotypes between healthy human individuals. TCRdb's table, derived via immunoSEQ multiplex PCR, lists solely in-frame clones and lacks some. This repertoire shows 2 million to 2.5 million clones, around 95% found once; its top ten account for approximately 0.13%. The specimen sequenced was naive CD4+ T cells sorted from blood. This sample's subset: CD45RA+ positively selected. Every receptor here comes from a man between 18 and 35 years old in good health.

To note about this clone: Other DNA sequences in the same sample also yield this CDR3. The chain combines TRBV10-3 with TRBJ2-7; tentatively, D is TRBD1 (6 bases). Between the trimmed V and J ends, which lost 4 bases and 7 bases, there was a span of 8 bases. The V gene's germline CDR1 is ENHRY and CDR2 SYGVKD. The CDR3 is made up of 11 amino acids. The CDR3 nucleotides read TGTGCCATCAGTGGGGGGCGGGAGCAGTACTTC. Translated: CAISGGREQYF.

The rearrangement links TRBV6-1 to TRBJ2-3; D could derive from TRBD1 or TRBD2 (6 bases each). CDR3 size: 13 residues. Trimming pared 6 bases from V and 4 bases from J, leaving 11 bases between. From germline, CDR1 is MNHNS and CDR2 SASEGT. The DNA for the CDR3 is TGTGCCAGCAGGACAGGAGGGGCAGATACGCAGTATTTT. Its translation: CASRTGGADTQYF.

The V gene is TRBV2, the J gene TRBJ2-7; D uncertain. Germline CDR1 SNHLY, CDR2 FYNNEI. Trimming stripped 4 bases from V and 2 bases from J, with 12 bases between. The CDR3 runs 14 residues. The CDR3 reads CASSGWQRTYEQYF. In nucleotides, the CDR3 is TGTGCCAGCAGTGGGTGGCAGAGGACCTACGAGCAGTACTTC.

The chain uses TRBV5-1 and TRBJ1-6; no reliable D call. Between the trimmed V and J ends, which lost 3 bases and 2 bases, there was a span of 15 bases. CDR1 and CDR2 (germline): SGHRS, YFSETQ. The CDR3 is 17 amino acids. CDR3 residues: CASSYSPVGTYNSPLHF. CDR3 coding DNA: TGCGCCAGCAGCTACTCCCCCGTGGGGACCTATAATTCACCCCTCCACTTT.

CDR3 sequence reads: CASSFRHQETQYF. DNA for the CDR3: TGTGCCAGCAGCTTTAGGCACCAAGAGACCCAGTACTTC. The chain couples TRBV5-6 to TRBJ2-5; D uncertain. This CDR3 comprises 13 residues. V lost 2 bases and J 0 bases, leaving 5 bases between the germline ends. CDR1 and CDR2 from the germline V gene are SGHDT and YYEEEE. Variable domain in full (rest from reference TRBV5-6 and TRBJ2-5): DAGVTQSPTHLIKTRGQQVTLRCSPKSGHDTVSWYQQALGQGPQFIFQYYEEEERQRGNFPDRFSGHQFPNYSSELNVNALLLGDSALYLCASSFRHQETQYFGPGTRLLVL.